These 8 T cell receptor beta chains came from one sample sequenced in a study of CD8+CD57+ T cells in acquired aplastic anemia. All patients picked for sequencing had shown, by flow cytometry, an expansion of CD8+CD57+ cells. Genomic DNA acted as the template from which TCR beta VDJ combination and CDR3 sequence profiling were carried out. From the reads, TCRdb called clonotypes with MiXCR, one entry per CDR3 protein. The sample consists of 260,000 or so distinct CDR3 sequences, roughly half of them appearing once. Sample: sorted CD4+, CD8+, or CD8+CD57+ T cells (not recorded which) from PBMCs. The receptor set was obtained from a human donor with aplastic anemia.

On this clonotype: The CDR3 ends on some other residue instead of the conserved phenylalanine or tryptophan, so this is likely a read error. No DNA is shown, since the ends of the CDR3 on it are uncertain; the CDR3 is the one TCRdb lists. The chain has TRBV27 and TRBJ2-6; no check of the table's D call, TRBD1, against the DNA was made. Termini included, the CDR3 measures 16 amino acids. Germline V gives CDR1 MNHEY, CDR2 SMNVEV (reference sequence). CDR3 in amino acids: CATQTGTYGYRSTQMS.

V usage is TRBV7-9 and J usage is TRBJ2-5; D is perhaps TRBD1 (5 bases). Trimming stripped 1 base from V and 2 bases from J, with 11 bases between. CDR3 length: 15 amino acids. Germline lookup yields CDR1 SEHNR and CDR2 FQNEAQ (reference sequence). CDR3 in amino acids: CASSLVLSGQETQYF. The CDR3 region has the DNA TGTGCCAGCAGCTTAGTCCTTTCAGGGCAAGAGACCCAGTACTTC.

This sequence joins TRBV4-1 and TRBJ1-6, with D possibly matching TRBD1 (5 bases). CDR3 size: 16 residues. V lost 4 bases and J 7 bases, leaving 17 bases between the germline ends. Germline values: CDR1 MGHRA, CDR2 YSYEKL. CDR3: CASSLSPGTSNSPLHF. The CDR3 nucleotides read TGCGCCAGCAGCCTCAGTCCCGGGACCTCAAATTCACCCCTCCACTTT.

This clonotype was observed once. The chain employs TRBV29-1 and TRBJ2-5, with D possibly TRBD1 on 6 matching bases. There are 13 residues in the CDR3. V gave up 5 bases and J gave up 5 bases, with 15 bases separating them. The germline CDR1 and CDR2 sequences are SQVTM and ANQGSEA. The CDR3 is CSVIGRGHETQYF. The CDR3 DNA is TGCAGCGTTATCGGCAGGGGTCACGAGACCCAGTACTTC.

The chain combines TRBV7-9 with TRBJ1-5, with TRBD1 matching 7 bases. The V gene's germline CDR1 is SEHNR and CDR2 FQNEAQ (reference sequence). V shed 5 bases and J 4 bases; nucleotides not matched to a gene: 11. This CDR3 is 16 amino acids long. The CDR3 loop is CASSHTSGQLNQPQHF. The CDR3 coding sequence is TGTGCCAGCAGCCACACTTCGGGACAGCTTAATCAGCCCCAGCATTTT.

CDR3 nucleotides: TGTGCCACCAGTGCCGGGACTACACAAGAGACCCAGTACTTC. Translating it yields CATSAGTTQETQYF. V gene TRBV24-1 combines with J gene TRBJ2-5; 7 bases map to TRBD2. This CDR3 is 14 amino acids long. Germline CDR1 reads KGHDR; CDR2 reads SFDVKD. The V gene end was trimmed by 5 bases and the J gene end by 2 bases; junction bases not matched to a gene: 4.

This clonotype came up many times. The chain carries TRBV6-5 and TRBJ1-2, with 7 bases identical to TRBD1. With 0 bases clipped from V and 2 bases from J, the junction kept 0 bases outside the gene matches. Germline CDR1 reads MNHEY; CDR2 reads SVGAGI. The CDR3 extends over 14 amino acids. The chain's CDR3 is CASSYSTGNYGYTF. The CDR3, as DNA: TGTGCCAGCAGTTACTCGACAGGGAACTATGGCTACACCTTC.

The genes are TRBV25-1 and TRBJ2-3; possibly TRBD2 for D (5 bases). The CDR3 loop spans 14 amino acids. CDR1 is MGHDK, CDR2 SYGVNS, per germline. V dropped 10 bases and J dropped 0 bases, with 14 bases sitting between them. CDR3 residues: CATRSPGSTDTQYF. CDR3 in DNA: TGTGCCACCCGGTCGCCGGGAAGCACAGATACGCAGTATTTT.